The clone carrying this T cell receptor beta chain was counted only a few times. Using its own MiXCR run on the RACE reads, TCRdb lists one record per CDR3 protein. Of some 350,000 distinct CDR3 sequences listed, approximately 6.3% are singletons. Trimming pared 2 bases from V and 4 bases from J, leaving 9 bases between. Per the germline V gene, CDR1 is SGHRS and CDR2 is YFSETQ. CDR3 length: 13 residues. This sample's time point: patch test 1, 2 weeks after DPC sensitization. Treatment: therapeutic diphenylcyclopropenone sensitization with weekly scalp DPC. This entry is derived from a study of human T cells and chemical hapten exposure.

The V call is TRBV5-1, the J call TRBJ1-2; no firm D call. The sequence derives from a woman aged 18-35 years with alopecia areata. Some clones in this sample may be carry-over from other donors' samples. Sample: whole blood, taken in connection with sensitization to the hapten diphenylcyclopropenone (DPC). CDR3 coding DNA: TGCGCCAGCAGCTTAGACGAGGGCTATGGCTACACCTTC. Protein product: CASSLDEGYGYTF.